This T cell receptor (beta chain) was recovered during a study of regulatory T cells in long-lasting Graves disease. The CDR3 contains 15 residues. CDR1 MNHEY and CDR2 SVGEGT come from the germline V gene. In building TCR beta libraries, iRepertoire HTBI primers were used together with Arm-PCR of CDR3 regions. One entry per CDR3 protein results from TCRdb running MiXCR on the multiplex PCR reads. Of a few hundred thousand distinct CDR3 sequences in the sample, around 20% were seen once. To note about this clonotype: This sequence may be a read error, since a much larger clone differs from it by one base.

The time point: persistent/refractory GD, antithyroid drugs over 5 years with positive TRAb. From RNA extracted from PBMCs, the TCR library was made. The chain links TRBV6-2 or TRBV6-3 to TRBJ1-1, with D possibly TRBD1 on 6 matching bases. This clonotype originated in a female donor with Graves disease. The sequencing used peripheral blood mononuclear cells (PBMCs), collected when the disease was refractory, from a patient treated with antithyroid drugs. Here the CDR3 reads CAGSFRGSENTEAFF. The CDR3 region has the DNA TGTGCCGGCAGTTTCAGGGGAAGTGAGAACACTGAAGCTTTCTTT.